This TCR beta chain was obtained from a study of Ad26.COV2.S vaccination and SARS-CoV-2 variants (dated by TCRdb to the early 2020s). In the study overall: Donors in the vaccine arm were drawn from COV1001, a phase I-IIa trial of Ad26.COV2.S in healthy adults that was multicentre, randomized, double-blind and placebo-controlled. Ad26.COV2.S was given intramuscularly at 5x10^10 or 1x10^11 viral particles, as a single shot or as two shots 56 days apart. Sequencing of the TCRbeta repertoire served to evaluate the specificity and breadth of SARS-CoV-2-reactive T cell receptors following Ad26.COV2.S vaccination. A total of approximately 32 samples were included in the TCR-sequenced set, comprising about 20 Ad26.COV2.S vaccine recipients, 5 placebo recipients and 8 SARS-CoV-2 convalescent individuals. Trial participants were randomized into five groups of five, in which low-dose or high-dose Ad26.COV2.S was given once or twice, or placebo was given on both occasions. Throughout the experiments and outcome assessment, investigators stayed blinded to trial group allocation.

The immunoSEQ Assay was used to sequence TCRbeta CDR3 regions. After extraction, genomic DNA underwent amplification by bias-controlled multiplex PCR, followed by high-throughput sequencing. The paper's data handling went like this. To quantify the absolute abundance of every unique TCRbeta CDR3 region, sequences were collapsed and filtered. T cell fraction was estimated by normalization of TCRbeta template counts to usable DNA, with usable DNA being measured through amplification of reference genes present in all nucleated cells. Repertoire TCRs were annotated as SARS-CoV-2-specific when V gene, CDR3 amino acid sequence and J gene were exactly matched to a known reactive TCR set. MIRA supplied the reference SARS-CoV-2 TCR set, which was filtered for enrichment in COVID-19-positive ImmuneCODE repertoires so that public or cross-reactive TCRs were removed. Using the MIRA antigens, annotated TCRs were further analysed by specific ORF or by position within an ORF. Breadth was defined as the number of annotated unique rearrangements divided by the total number of unique productive rearrangements, and depth was defined as the summed frequency of the annotated unique rearrangements. Two-sided Wilcoxon rank-sum tests were applied when comparing TCR breadth between groups. TCRdb limited this immuneACCESS table to in-frame rearrangements with V and J called. A share of clones is missing; checked studies link under half to unresolved V genes, and the rest is unexplained. That table is the source of V, J and clone size, and D and trimming were worked out from the DNA. A total of about 470,000 clones appear in this sample, about 90% of them only once. In total, the top ten clones hold less than 4.5% of the sample.

General findings and caveats noted by the study authors: Vaccine and placebo recipients had similar non-spike TCR breadth, a finding consistent with the vaccine containing only spike. Comparing responses between vaccine doses or regimens was not something the study was powered to do. According to the authors, total T cell responses may have been underestimated by the TCR breadth and depth analyses. After vaccination, spike-specific CD8+ and CD4+ T cell responses were reported to show substantial breadth. Compared with placebo recipients, Ad26.COV2.S recipients showed higher spike-specific TCR breadth (P = 0.0014).

The sample's treatment or condition label, in plain terms: 15 to 20 received Ad26.COV2.S at low or high dose, single or two shots; about 5 received placebo; per-sample allocation not given. For vaccine and placebo recipients, the sequenced repertoires came from samples collected on day 63 after the first injection. In Cohort 1b, about two dozen adults aged 18-55 years were enrolled at a single site in Boston, USA, between 29 July and 7 August 2020. As a vaccine, Ad26.COV2.S was a replication-incompetent adenovirus type 26 vector that expressed a prefusion-stabilized SARS-CoV-2 spike protein derived from the original Wuhan strain. The CDR3 has 13 amino acids, counting the end cysteine and phenylalanine. The retained sequence is limited to the CDR3, 39 bases, with the frame set at the first base. V is cut by 7 bases and J by 8 bases, and the space between the germline ends is 17 bases. The germline V gene encodes CDR1 MDHEN and CDR2 SYDVKM.

On this clone itself: It lacks a known antigen. Per-base quality was not reported, and no clone a single base away is much larger than it.

The receptor was derived from a person aged 18-65 years who received the Ad26.COV2.S COVID-19 vaccine or a placebo. The sample was peripheral blood, taken in a trial of Ad26.COV2.S vaccine versus placebo. The rearrangement joined TRBV28 to TRBJ1-2; the D gene identity is not certain. The bases are TGTGCCAGCACCCAGGATTATTCGGCGGGCTACACCTTC. Translated, it reads CASTQDYSAGYTF.